The 31 T cell receptor beta chains given below trace back to one sample, sequenced in a study of tumor and adjacent non-tumor tissue in lung cancer (dated by TCRdb to 2016 to 2019). Libraries were constructed by multiplex PCR. The instrument was an Illumina HiSeq 2500. TCRbeta libraries were constructed through three rounds of nested PCR with primers (Table S4) according to protocols modified from ARM-PCR. Through fastp at Q25 and MiXCR, TCRdb rebuilt clones from the public reads, retaining in-frame beta chains. All rows with the same CDR3 protein become a single entry with the most common DNA and genes. The sample table shows over 100,000 distinct CDR3 sequences, and about 61% are seen once. The biggest ten clones account for roughly 19% of the sample. RNA was extracted from bulk unsorted tissue and checked for quality with a NanoDrop ND-1000 and an Agilent 2100. Normal lung samples were distant non-tumor tissue taken more than 3 cm from the tumor edge.

The sequenced sample was distant non-tumor lung tissue. These receptor sequences come from a man in his sixties with non-small cell lung cancer.

This clonotype was observed once. The junction differs from germline at one of its ends, possibly a read error. The chain combines TRBV6-6 with TRBJ1-4; D is uncertain. Germline-derived CDR1 and CDR2 are MNHNY and SVGAGI (reference sequence). The CDR3 loop spans 16 amino acids. The CDR3 sequence: CASIMGTRWNKEKLFF. CDR3 nucleotides: TGTGCTAGCATTATGGGAACTCGTTGGAATAAAGAAAAACTGTTTTTT.

This clonotype was detected many times. A read error may explain this, as a much larger clone is one base away. DNA of the CDR3: TGTGCCAGCAGGGTCACAGGGTCAGATACGCAGTATTTT. Translation gives CASRVTGSDTQYF. The chain joins TRBV6-1 to TRBJ2-3, with D tentatively TRBD1 (6 bases). V dropped 6 bases and J dropped 4 bases, with 11 bases sitting between them. Germline V CDR1 and CDR2: MNHNS, SASEGT. The CDR3 totals 13 residues.

Concerning this clonotype: Just one base apart from a much larger clone, this may be a read error. The V call is TRBV5-1, the J call TRBJ2-3; D is perhaps TRBD2 (6 bases). The CDR3 sequence is 16 residues long. The germline V gene has CDR1 SGHRS and CDR2 YFSETQ. Trimming pared 2 bases from V and 1 base from J, leaving 14 bases between. The CDR3 coding sequence is TGCGCCAGCAGCTTTGATTTGCCTAGCGGCACAGATACGCAGTATTTT. Its translation is CASSFDLPSGTDTQYF.

The chain couples TRBV20-1 to TRBJ2-5, with D unresolved. V gave up 6 bases and J gave up 2 bases, with 16 bases separating them. The CDR3 is 14 amino acids. Germline V gene sequence: CDR1 DFQATT, CDR2 SNEGSKA (reference sequence). DNA of the CDR3: TGCAGTGCCCAAAAGTGGACGGAACAAGAGACCCAGTACTTC. Translation: CSAQKWTEQETQYF.

As for this clonotype: Sequence at one end of the junction differs from germline and may be a read error. The chain recombines TRBV16 with TRBJ2-6; no clear D gene. This CDR3 is 16 amino acids long. Germline values: CDR1 KGHSY, CDR2 FQNENV. CDR3 nucleotides: TGCGCCAGCAGCCAATCTACCCGTTCTTGGGCCAACGTCCTGACTTTC. The encoded protein is CASSQSTRSWANVLTF.

This clonotype was observed a handful of times. CDR3 region: CASRGGGMRETFF. The DNA for the CDR3 is TGTGCCTCCCGAGGAGGGGGCATGAGGGAAACTTTCTTT. The rearrangement joins TRBV5-6 to TRBJ1-1, with 7 positions matching TRBD1. CDR3 size: 13 residues. Trimming at V came to 10 bases and at J to 12 bases, leaving 18 bases not matched to a gene. Germline loops: CDR1 SGHDT, CDR2 YYEEEE.

This clonotype was seen at least ten times. CDR3 residues: CSAGGVVDEQFF. CDR3 coding DNA: TGCAGCGCCGGGGGGGTAGTAGATGAGCAGTTCTTC. J is TRBJ2-1 and V is TRBV29-1; 8 bases align to TRBD2. The CDR3 sequence is 12 residues long. Unmatched junction bases numbered 7, after V lost 7 bases and J lost 8 bases. Per the germline V gene, CDR1 is SQVTM and CDR2 is ANQGSEA.

In this sample, this clonotype turned up a few times. This may be a read error, as it is one base from a much larger clone. The chain employs TRBV30 and TRBJ1-4; 9 bases are shared with TRBD1. The J segment lost 6 bases and the V segment lost 5 bases, leaving 4 bases of the junction unmatched. The germline V gene has CDR1 GTSNPN and CDR2 SVGIG (reference sequence). The CDR3 is 13 amino acids. CDR3 bases: TGTGCCTGGGGTGGGGACAGGGATGAAAAACTGTTTTTT. Protein product: CAWGGDRDEKLFF.

Details on this clonotype: The junction departs from germline at one end; a sequencing error may be responsible. V is TRBV4-1 and J is TRBJ2-5; D is tentatively TRBD1 or TRBD2 (5 bases each). Germline values: CDR1 MGHRA, CDR2 YSYEKL. CDR3 length equals 16 residues. The CDR3 nucleotides are TGCGCCAGCAGCCAAGATTGTAGAGGGGTCGAAGAGACCCGGTACTTC. Translated, it gives CASSQDCRGVEETRYF.

This clonotype was seen a few times. A much larger clone lies one base from this, so it may be a read error. This rearrangement joins TRBV6-5 to TRBJ2-3; D not certain. The V end lost 6 bases, the J end lost 0 bases, and 13 bases lay between the germline ends. This CDR3 comprises 15 residues. Germline CDR1 MNHEY, CDR2 SVGAGI. The CDR3 sequence: CASRPIQSSTDTQYF. The CDR3 DNA reads TGTGCCAGCAGACCGATACAGTCTAGCACAGATACGCAGTATTTT.

There are a few counts of this clonotype. The rearrangement links TRBV20-1 to TRBJ2-1; 12 bases fit TRBD1. Germline lookup yields CDR1 DFQATT and CDR2 SNEGSKA (reference sequence). CDR3 size: 15 residues. V gave up 6 bases and J gave up 8 bases; unmatched junction bases: 11. CDR3 bases: TGCAGTGCCCGTCCGGGACAGGGGGCGAGGTATGAGCAGTTCTTC. Its translation: CSARPGQGARYEQFF.

The genes are TRBV6-6 and TRBJ2-1; perhaps TRBD1 as D (5 bases). The CDR3 runs 14 residues. The germline V gene encodes CDR1 MNHNY and CDR2 SVGAGI (reference sequence). V lost 4 bases, J lost 7 bases, and 14 bases lay in between. The CDR3 nucleotides are TGTGCCAGCAGTTGCAATCCAGGGCGGAATGAGCAGTTCTTC. This encodes CASSCNPGRNEQFF.

The chain links TRBV14 to TRBJ1-1, with D unclear. V lost 1 base to trimming and J lost 6 bases, with 9 bases between them. CDR3 length: 13 residues. Germline assignment: CDR1 SGHDN and CDR2 FVKESK. CDR3 loop: CASSQALNAEAFF. In nucleotides, the CDR3 is TGTGCCAGCAGCCAAGCTCTCAATGCTGAAGCTTTCTTT.

In the case of this clonotype: At one end the junction does not follow the germline gene, possibly because of a read error. The genes are TRBV5-4 and TRBJ1-1, with D perhaps matching TRBD1 (6 bases). The CDR3 consists of 13 residues. The V gene's germline CDR1 is SGHNT and CDR2 YYREEE (reference sequence). The CDR3 DNA sequence: TGTGCCAGCAGACAGGGCATGGGGGCTGAAGCTCTCTTT. Its translation: CASRQGMGAEALF. The whole variable domain, remainder taken from reference TRBV5-4 and TRBJ1-1, is ETGVTQSPTHLIKTRGQQVTLRCSSQSGHNTVSWYQQALGQGPQFIFQYYREEENGRGNFPPRFSGLQFPNYSSELNVNALELDDSALYLCASRQGMGAEALFGQGTRLTVV.

About this clonotype itself: With a much larger clone just one base away, this may be a read error. The V gene is TRBV30, the J gene TRBJ2-2; D unclear. The CDR3 spans 14 residues. The V gene lost 3 bases and the J gene lost 2 bases, with 10 bases spanning the gap. Germline CDR1 GTSNPN, CDR2 SVGIG (reference sequence). The CDR3 sequence: CAWRGQLNTGELFF. CDR3 coding DNA: TGTGCCTGGAGAGGGCAGCTCAACACCGGGGAGCTGTTTTTT.

On this clonotype: A single base separates this from a much larger clone, so it may be a read error. V usage is TRBV11-2 and J usage is TRBJ2-3; 8 nucleotides align to TRBD1. Germline V CDR1 and CDR2: SGHAT, FQNNGV. This CDR3 spans 14 amino acids. The CDR3 bases are TGTGTCAGCAGCCTCCGGACAGGGAGTGATACGCAGTATTTT. Translation gives CVSSLRTGSDTQYF.

This clonotype has a handful of counts. A read error may explain this, as a much larger clone is one base away. The missing conserved phenylalanine or tryptophan at the end of this CDR3 makes a read error likely. The chain combines TRBV12-3 or TRBV12-4 with TRBJ1-5, with D uncertain. The CDR3 consists of 13 residues. The ends were cut back, 5 bases at V and 0 bases at J, with 5 bases in the middle. The CDR3, as DNA: TGTGCCAGCAGTAGTAATAGCAATCAGCCCCAGCATCTT. Protein product: CASSSNSNQPQHL.

V usage is TRBV29-1 and J usage is TRBJ2-1; D may be TRBD2 (6 bases). Germline CDR1 SQVTM, CDR2 ANQGSEA. The V and J ends lost 7 bases and 7 bases respectively, with 17 bases between them. This CDR3 is 13 amino acids long. CDR3 protein: CSAQREASNEQFF. For the CDR3, the DNA is TGCAGCGCGCAGAGGGAGGCGAGTAATGAGCAGTTCTTC.

This clonotype came up many times. This chain joins TRBV6-2 or TRBV6-3 and TRBJ1-5; D unresolved. V gave up 2 bases and J gave up 6 bases, with 8 bases separating them. Germline CDR1 MNHEY, CDR2 SVGEGT. The CDR3 runs 13 residues. The CDR3 nucleotides are TGTGCCAGCAGTTACGGGGTGTCTCAGCCCCAGCATTTT. Protein: CASSYGVSQPQHF.

This clonotype was picked up a small number of times. One base away lies a much larger clone, so this may be a sequencing read error. This sequence joins TRBV20-1 and TRBJ2-1; 9 nucleotides align to TRBD2. The germline V gene has CDR1 DFQATT and CDR2 SNEGSKA (reference sequence). This CDR3 is built from 13 residues. The V gene end was trimmed by 8 bases and the J gene end by 7 bases; junction bases not matched to a gene: 9. CDR3 residues: CSPKREDRNEQFF. In DNA, the CDR3 is TGCAGTCCGAAGCGGGAGGACCGGAATGAGCAGTTCTTC.

This clonotype was seen at least ten times. The J gene is TRBJ2-5, the V gene TRBV6-1, with TRBD2 matching over 10 bases. CDR1 and CDR2 from the germline V gene are MNHNS and SASEGT. Trimming at V came to 3 bases and at J to 2 bases, leaving 12 bases not matched to a gene. The CDR3 totals 18 residues. The DNA of the CDR3 is TGTGCCAGCAGTGATACTAGCGGGGTTGGCGCCGATCAAGAGACCCAGTACTTC. Translation gives CASSDTSGVGADQETQYF.

Concerning this clonotype itself: A junction end diverges from the germline sequence, so it may reflect a read error. V gene TRBV4-2 combines with J gene TRBJ1-3; TRBD1 is a possible D gene (6 bases). Germline V gene data show CDR1 as LGHNA and CDR2 as YNFKEQ. This CDR3 has 15 amino acids. The CDR3 reads CVSGLEDRSGNTIYF. The CDR3 bases are TGTGTCAGCGGCCTTGAGGACAGATCTGGAAACACCATATATTTT.

With regard to this clonotype: A much larger clone differs by one base, so this may be a read error. The CDR3 end shows no conserved phenylalanine or tryptophan, and so a read error is likely. This chain links TRBV12-5 with TRBJ1-1; maybe TRBD1 (5 bases). CDR1 is LGHNT and CDR2 is FRNRAP in the germline V gene. The ends were cut back, 5 bases at V and 4 bases at J, with 11 bases in the middle. CDR3 length equals 13 residues. The CDR3 region has the DNA TGTGCTAGTGGTGAAGGGGTGGGCACTGAAGCTTTCTCT. This gives the protein CASGEGVGTEAFS.

Of note for this clonotype: One end of the junction does not line up with germline, which may come from a read error. The rearrangement joins TRBV20-1 to TRBJ1-5; 9 bases map to TRBD1. The germline V gene has CDR1 DFQATT and CDR2 SNEGSKA (reference sequence). The CDR3 covers 14 residues. CDR3 nucleotides: TGCAGTGCTAGGGGGACAGGGAACAATCAGCCCCAGCTTTTT. Protein product: CSARGTGNNQPQLF.

Of note for this clonotype: Just one base apart from a much larger clone, this may be a read error. The chain has TRBV5-6 and TRBJ2-1; 14 nucleotides match TRBD2. The germline CDR1 and CDR2 sequences are SGHDT and YYEEEE. The CDR3 sequence is 17 residues long. The V and J ends lost 4 bases and 2 bases, in that order; junction bases with no gene match: 5. The CDR3 region has the DNA TGTGCCAGCAGCGCCGAGACTAGCGGGGGGGCCTACAATGAGCAGTTCTTC. This gives the protein CASSAETSGGAYNEQFF.

A remark on this clonotype: The final CDR3 position lacks the conserved phenylalanine or tryptophan, pointing to a likely read error. This chain joins TRBV20-1 and TRBJ2-3; 7 bases map to TRBD2. Germline trimming cut 6 bases from V and 0 bases from J; bases unmatched to any gene: 12. In germline, CDR1 is DFQATT, CDR2 SNEGSKA (reference sequence). The CDR3 spans 16 residues. The CDR3: CSASPPLAESTDTQYI. CDR3 nucleotide sequence: TGCAGTGCATCACCCCCGCTAGCGGAGAGCACAGATACGCAGTATATT.

A note on this clonotype: This could be a read error, since a much larger clone is one nucleotide away. This chain uses TRBV6-5 with TRBJ2-7, with 9 nucleotides matching TRBD1. V was pared by 10 bases and J by 7 bases, with 14 bases of the junction left unmatched. Germline V lookup: CDR1 MNHEY, CDR2 SVGAGI. The CDR3 contains 14 residues. The DNA of the CDR3 is TGTGCCAACAGACGGACAGGGGTCAGGCAAGAGCAGTACTTC. Its translation is CANRRTGVRQEQYF.

Of note for this clonotype: A much larger clone sits a single nucleotide away, making a read error possible. The chain uses TRBV7-9 and TRBJ2-1, with TRBD2 identical over 7 bases. In germline, CDR1 is SEHNR, CDR2 FQNEAQ (reference sequence). This CDR3 comprises 12 residues. V dropped 8 bases and J dropped 8; count of bases not matched to a gene: 6. DNA for the CDR3: TGTGCCAGCTCGGGGGGTACGGATGAGCAGTTCTTC. It encodes CASSGGTDEQFF.

This clonotype was counted once. This may arise from a read error, as a much more abundant clone is one base away. V is TRBV14 and J is TRBJ2-3; D is unclear. This CDR3 is 12 amino acids long. CDR1 and CDR2 from the germline V gene are SGHDN and FVKESK. The CDR3 nucleotides read TGTGCCAGCAGACAAGTAGCAGATACGCAGTATTTT. It encodes CASRQVADTQYF.

This clonotype was seen many times. The chain couples TRBV6-5 to TRBJ2-2, with a tentative D call TRBD1 (6 bases). The V end lost 5 bases, the J end lost 5 bases, and 15 bases lay between the germline ends. Germline CDR1 and CDR2: MNHEY and SVGAGI. This CDR3 comprises 15 residues. CDR3 DNA sequence: TGTGCCAGCAGTCCATACAGGGTTTTGACCGGGGAGCTGTTTTTT. Protein sequence: CASSPYRVLTGELFF.

This clonotype was detected only a few times. A much larger clone differs by one base, so this may be a read error. The V call is TRBV4-2, the J call TRBJ2-1; D might be TRBD1 (5 bases). This CDR3 comprises 17 residues. V lost 4 bases to trimming and J lost 7 bases, with 23 bases between them. The germline CDR1 and CDR2 sequences are LGHNA and YNFKEQ. The CDR3 nucleotides are TGTGCCAGCAGCCGAACGGAAGGAGCAGGGTTAAAAAATGAGCAGTTCTTC. This translates into CASSRTEGAGLKNEQFF.